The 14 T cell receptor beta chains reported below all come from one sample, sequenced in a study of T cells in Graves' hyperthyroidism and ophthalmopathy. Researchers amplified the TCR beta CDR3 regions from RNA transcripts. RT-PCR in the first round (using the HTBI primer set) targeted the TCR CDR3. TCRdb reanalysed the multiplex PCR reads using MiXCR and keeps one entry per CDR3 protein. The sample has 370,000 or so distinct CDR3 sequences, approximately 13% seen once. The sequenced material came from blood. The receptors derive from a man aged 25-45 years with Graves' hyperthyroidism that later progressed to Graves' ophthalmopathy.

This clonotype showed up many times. The chain's CDR3 is CASSSSGRDYEQYF. The CDR3 coding sequence is TGTGCCAGCAGCTCCTCCGGGCGAGACTACGAGCAGTACTTC. This chain links TRBV7-9 with TRBJ2-7; D is ambiguous. The CDR3 spans 14 residues. V was shortened by 4 bases and J by 3 bases, with 13 bases between the two germline ends. Germline loops: CDR1 SEHNR, CDR2 FQNEAQ (reference sequence). The full variable domain, with the rest looked up from reference TRBV7-9 and TRBJ2-7, is DTGVSQNPRHKITKRGQNVTFRCDPISEHNRLYWYRQTLGQGPEFLTYFQNEAQLEKSRLLSDRFSAERPKGSFSTLEIQRTEQGDSAMYLCASSSSGRDYEQYFGPGTRLTVT.

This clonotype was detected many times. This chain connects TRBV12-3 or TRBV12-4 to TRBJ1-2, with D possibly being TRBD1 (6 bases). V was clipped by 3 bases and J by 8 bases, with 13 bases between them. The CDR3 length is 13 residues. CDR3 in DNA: TGTGCCAGCAGTTTCCCGGGGGCTCAAGGCTACACCTTC. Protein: CASSFPGAQGYTF.

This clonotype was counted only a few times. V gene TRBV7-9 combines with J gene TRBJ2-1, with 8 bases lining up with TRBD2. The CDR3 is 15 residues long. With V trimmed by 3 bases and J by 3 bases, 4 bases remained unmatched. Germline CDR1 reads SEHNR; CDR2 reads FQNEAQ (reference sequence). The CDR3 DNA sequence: TGTGCCAGCAGCTTGCGGCGGGGGGACTACAATGAGCAGTTCTTC. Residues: CASSLRRGDYNEQFF.

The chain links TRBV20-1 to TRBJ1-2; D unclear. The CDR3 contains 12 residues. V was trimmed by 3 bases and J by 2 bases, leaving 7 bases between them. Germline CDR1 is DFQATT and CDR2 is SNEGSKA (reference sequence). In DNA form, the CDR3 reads TGCAGTGCTAGTGAGAGCAACTATGGCTACACCTTC. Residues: CSASESNYGYTF.

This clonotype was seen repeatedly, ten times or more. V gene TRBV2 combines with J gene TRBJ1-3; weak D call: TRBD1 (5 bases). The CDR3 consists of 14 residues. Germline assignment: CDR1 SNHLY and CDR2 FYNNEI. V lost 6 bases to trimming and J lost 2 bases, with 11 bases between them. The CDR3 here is CASRKKGTGNTIYF. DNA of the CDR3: TGTGCCAGCAGAAAAAAGGGGACTGGAAACACCATATATTTT.

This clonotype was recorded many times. In DNA form, the CDR3 reads TGCGCCAGCAGCATCGGCCGGGGATATGGCTACACCTTC. Translated: CASSIGRGYGYTF. The chain couples TRBV5-1 to TRBJ1-2, with no clear D. Germline assignment: CDR1 SGHRS and CDR2 YFSETQ. Trimming pared 4 bases from V and 5 bases from J, leaving 12 bases between. CDR3 size: 13 residues.

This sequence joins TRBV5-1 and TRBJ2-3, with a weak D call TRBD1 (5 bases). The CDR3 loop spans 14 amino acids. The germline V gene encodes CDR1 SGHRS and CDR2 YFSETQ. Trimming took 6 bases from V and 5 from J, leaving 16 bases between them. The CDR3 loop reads CASTYGQSGDTQYF. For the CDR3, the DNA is TGCGCCAGCACCTACGGACAATCAGGAGATACGCAGTATTTT.

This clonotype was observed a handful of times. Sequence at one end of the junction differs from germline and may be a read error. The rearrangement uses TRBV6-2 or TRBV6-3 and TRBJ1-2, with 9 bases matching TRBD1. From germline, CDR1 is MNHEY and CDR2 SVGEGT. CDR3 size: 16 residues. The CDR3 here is CACSYSKTGGDYGYTF. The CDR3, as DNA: TGTGCCTGCAGTTACTCGAAAACAGGGGGCGACTATGGCTACACCTTC.

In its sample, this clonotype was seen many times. The CDR3 sequence: CASSSPSGGAAEQYF. The CDR3 nucleotides are TGTGCCAGCAGCTCTCCTAGCGGGGGGGCCGCCGAGCAGTACTTC. The chain is built from TRBV13 and TRBJ2-7, with 12 bases fitting TRBD2. Trimming cost V 4 bases and J 6 bases; bases outside gene matches: 7. Germline CDR1 is PRHDT and CDR2 is FYEKMQ (reference sequence). The CDR3 length is 15 residues.

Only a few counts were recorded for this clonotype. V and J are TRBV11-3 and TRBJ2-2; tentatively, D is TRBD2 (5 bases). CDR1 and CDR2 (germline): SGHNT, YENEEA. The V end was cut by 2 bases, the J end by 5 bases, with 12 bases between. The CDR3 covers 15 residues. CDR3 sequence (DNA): TGTGCCAGCAGCTTAAAGGACTTGGGAACCGGGGAGCTGTTTTTT. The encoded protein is CASSLKDLGTGELFF.

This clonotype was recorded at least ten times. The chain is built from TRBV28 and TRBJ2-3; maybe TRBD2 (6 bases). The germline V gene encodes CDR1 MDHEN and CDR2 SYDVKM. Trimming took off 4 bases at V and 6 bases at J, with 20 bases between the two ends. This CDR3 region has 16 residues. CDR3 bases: TGTGCCAGCAGTTCGCCCATGGCGGGACCTGAGGATACGCAGTATTTT. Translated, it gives CASSSPMAGPEDTQYF.

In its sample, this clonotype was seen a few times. CDR3 nucleotides: TGTGCCAGCTCACCGATGGGCCAGTCATTCTACGAGCAGTACTTC. Translating it yields CASSPMGQSFYEQYF. V usage is TRBV18 and J usage is TRBJ2-7, with unresolved D. Germline lookup yields CDR1 KGHSH and CDR2 LQKENI. This CDR3 comprises 15 residues. V lost 3 bases and J lost 3, with 15 bases in between.

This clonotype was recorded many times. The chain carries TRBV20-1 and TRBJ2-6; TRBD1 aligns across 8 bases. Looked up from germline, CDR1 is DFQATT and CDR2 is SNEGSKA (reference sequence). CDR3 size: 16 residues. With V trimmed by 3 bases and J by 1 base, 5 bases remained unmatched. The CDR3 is CSARGTGQSGANVLTF. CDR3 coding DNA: TGCAGTGCTAGGGGGACAGGACAATCTGGGGCCAACGTCCTGACTTTC.

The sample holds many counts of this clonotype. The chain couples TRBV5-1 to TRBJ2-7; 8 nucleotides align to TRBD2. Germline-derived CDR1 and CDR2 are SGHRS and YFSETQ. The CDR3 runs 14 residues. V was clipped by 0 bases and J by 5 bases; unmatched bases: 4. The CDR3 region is CASSLGVGRDEQYF. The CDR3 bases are TGCGCCAGCAGCTTGGGGGTCGGGAGGGACGAGCAGTACTTC.